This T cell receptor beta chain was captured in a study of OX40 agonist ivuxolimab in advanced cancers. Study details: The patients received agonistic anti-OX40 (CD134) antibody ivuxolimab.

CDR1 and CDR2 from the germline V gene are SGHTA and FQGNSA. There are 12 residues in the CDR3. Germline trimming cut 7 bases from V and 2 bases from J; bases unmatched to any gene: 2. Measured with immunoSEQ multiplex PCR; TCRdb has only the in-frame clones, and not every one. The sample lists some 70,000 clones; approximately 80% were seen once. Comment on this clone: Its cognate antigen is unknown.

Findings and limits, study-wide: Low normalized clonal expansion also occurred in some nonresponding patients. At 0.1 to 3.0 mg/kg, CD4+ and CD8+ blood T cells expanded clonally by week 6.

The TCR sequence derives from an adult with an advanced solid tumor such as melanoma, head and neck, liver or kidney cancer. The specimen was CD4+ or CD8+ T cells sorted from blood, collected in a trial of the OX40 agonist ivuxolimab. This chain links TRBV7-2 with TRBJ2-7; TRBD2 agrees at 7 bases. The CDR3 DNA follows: TGTGCCAGCACCCGGGGGGCCTACGAGCAGTACTTC. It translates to CASTRGAYEQYF.